This record looks at one T cell receptor beta chain sequence and its context. The antigen remains undetermined. Germline values: CDR1 GTSNPN, CDR2 SVGIG (reference sequence). This CDR3 comprises 13 residues. V was pared by 0 bases and J by 1 base, with 6 bases between. The sample originates from a study of T cell clones after liver transplantation. Across the study: Without induction therapy, subjects received standard immunosuppression until 12-24 months post-transplant. Timepoints were pre-transplant, pre-withdrawal, and after withdrawal was completed or failed.

TCRdb keeps only in-frame clones here, not all; method: immunoSEQ multiplex PCR. The sample holds tens of thousands of clones; roughly 80% are singletons and the top ten take 0.47%. Findings and limits, study-wide: Migration into the graft, not deletion, may explain lost graft donor-reactive T cells. Compared with third party-reactive sequences, donor-reactive ones declined more, independent of withdrawal success.

The sequenced sample was CD4+ T cells from blood, obtained 45 to 47 months after liver transplant. The sequence derives from a human patient who received a liver transplant. Part of the T cell pool may stem from the graft donor. This chain connects TRBV30 to TRBJ2-5; no firm D call. The CDR3 sequence is CAWSVAFQETQYF. CDR3 DNA sequence: TGTGCCTGGAGTGTGGCTTTCCAAGAGACCCAGTACTTC.